The 22 T cell receptor beta chains in this list originate from one sample, sequenced in a study of T cells in Graves' hyperthyroidism and ophthalmopathy. Regions amplified from RNA transcripts were the TCR beta CDR3 regions. Initially, a first-round RT-PCR of the TCR CDR3 employed the HTBI primer set. TCRdb re-called the multiplex PCR reads with MiXCR, one entry per CDR3 protein. Here the sample spans a few hundred thousand distinct CDR3 sequences, under 20% being singletons. The sequencing input was blood. Receptors originate from a man aged 18 to 30 with Graves' ophthalmopathy.

V is TRBV28 and J is TRBJ2-1; 8 bases are shared with TRBD2. The CDR3 is 17 residues long. Germline assignment: CDR1 MDHEN and CDR2 SYDVKM. After removal of 2 bases from V and 7 bases from J, the junction contained 13 bases not matched to a gene. The CDR3 protein is CASSLPPASGSRNEQFF. The CDR3 coding sequence is TGTGCCAGCAGTTTACCCCCCGCCAGCGGGAGTAGAAATGAGCAGTTCTTC.

This clonotype was detected only once. The J gene is TRBJ2-6, the V gene TRBV20-1; tentatively, D is TRBD2 (5 bases). V lost 4 bases, J lost 0 bases, and 10 bases lay in between. The CDR3 length is 15 residues. CDR1 and CDR2 from the germline V gene are DFQATT and SNEGSKA (reference sequence). The CDR3 protein is CSAKEGLSGANVLTF. The CDR3 region has the DNA TGCAGTGCTAAAGAAGGACTCTCTGGGGCCAACGTCCTGACTTTC.

The chain employs TRBV10-3 and TRBJ2-3; 10 bases are shared with TRBD2. This CDR3 has 17 amino acids. Trimming took 0 bases from V and 1 from J; bases not matched to a gene: 4. Germline V lookup: CDR1 ENHRY, CDR2 SYGVKD. The DNA for the CDR3 is TGTGCCATCAGTGAGTCTCAGCGGGGGGGCGGCACAGATACGCAGTATTTT. Protein: CAISESQRGGGTDTQYF.

This clonotype was detected once. The chain employs TRBV11-2 and TRBJ2-1; 7 bases map to TRBD2. CDR1 SGHAT and CDR2 FQNNGV come from the germline V gene. CDR3 length: 17 residues. Trimming cost V 1 base and J 2 bases; bases outside gene matches: 8. CDR3 nucleotides: TGTGCCAGCAGCTTAGGAGGAGGAGCGGGAACCTACAATGAGCAGTTCTTC. It specifies CASSLGGGAGTYNEQFF.

The chain has TRBV4-1 and TRBJ1-5; TRBD1 is a possible D gene (5 bases). Germline V gives CDR1 MGHRA, CDR2 YSYEKL. The CDR3 has 17 amino acids. V lost 4 bases to trimming and J lost 0 bases, with 16 bases between them. This CDR3 is CASSRRDGFLSNQPQHF. As DNA, the CDR3 is TGCGCCAGCAGCCGGAGGGACGGCTTTCTTAGCAATCAGCCCCAGCATTTT.

The V call is TRBV7-6, the J call TRBJ2-3, with D tentatively TRBD2 (6 bases). The V gene's germline CDR1 is SGHVS and CDR2 FNYEAQ. Trimming removed 3 bases at V and 3 bases at J, with 16 bases between. This CDR3 is 16 amino acids long. CDR3 region: CASSLVGDSDTDTQYF. DNA of the CDR3: TGTGCCAGCAGCTTGGTGGGGGACTCCGATACAGATACGCAGTATTTT.

This clonotype was detected ten times or more. The rearrangement joins TRBV3-1 to TRBJ1-5; perhaps TRBD1 as D (5 bases). The germline gives CDR1 LGHDT, CDR2 YNNKEL (reference sequence). The CDR3 spans 14 residues. V lost 6 bases, J lost 3 bases, and 12 bases lay in between. Written as DNA, the CDR3 is TGTGCCAGCAGTCGGCAGGGCTCCAATCAGCCCCAGCATTTT. Translation: CASSRQGSNQPQHF.

This clonotype has at least ten counts. One base away lies a much larger clone, so this may be a sequencing read error. The J gene is TRBJ1-1, the V gene TRBV2; 12 bases fit TRBD1. With 7 bases clipped from V and 7 bases from J, the junction kept 4 bases outside the gene matches. CDR1 is SNHLY and CDR2 is FYNNEI in the germline V gene. This CDR3 region has 13 residues. The chain's CDR3 is CASNRDRGLEAFF. CDR3 DNA: TGTGCCAGCAACAGGGACAGGGGGCTTGAAGCTTTCTTT.

This rearrangement joins TRBV5-6 to TRBJ2-2; maybe TRBD1 (7 bases). CDR1 is SGHDT and CDR2 is YYEEEE in the germline V gene. Between the trimmed V and J ends, which lost 0 bases and 5 bases, there was a span of 14 bases. The CDR3 runs 16 residues. In DNA, the CDR3 is TGTGCCAGCAGCTTGGTCGCAGGGGGGAGTACCGGGGAGCTGTTTTTT. The encoded protein is CASSLVAGGSTGELFF. Variable domain in full (rest from reference TRBV5-6 and TRBJ2-2): DAGVTQSPTHLIKTRGQQVTLRCSPKSGHDTVSWYQQALGQGPQFIFQYYEEEERQRGNFPDRFSGHQFPNYSSELNVNALLLGDSALYLCASSLVAGGSTGELFFGEGSRLTVL.

The chain carries TRBV19 and TRBJ1-3; a possible D gene is TRBD1 (6 bases). V gave up 3 bases and J gave up 0 bases, with 15 bases separating them. This CDR3 contains 17 residues. Germline V lookup: CDR1 LNHDA, CDR2 SQIVND (reference sequence). The CDR3 DNA is TGTGCCAGTAGTATGGATGGGGGCCTGAGCTCTGGAAACACCATATATTTT. Its protein is CASSMDGGLSSGNTIYF.

This clonotype was detected a few times. The V gene is TRBV19, the J gene TRBJ2-1; 8 positions agree with TRBD2. V shed 5 bases, J shed 10 bases, and the junction held 10 bases outside the gene matches. CDR1 is LNHDA and CDR2 is SQIVND in the germline V gene (reference sequence). This CDR3 has 14 residues. The CDR3, as DNA: TGTGCCAGTAGTCTTTATAGCGGGGCGGGGGAGCAGTTCTTC. Protein product: CASSLYSGAGEQFF. The whole variable domain, remainder taken from reference TRBV19 and TRBJ2-1, is DGGITQSPKYLFRKEGQNVTLSCEQNLNHDAMYWYRQDPGQGLRLIYYSQIVNDFQKGDIAEGYSVSREKKESFPLTVTSAQKNPTAFYLCASSLYSGAGEQFFGPGTRLTVL.

Many counts were recorded for this clonotype. The CDR3 DNA is TGCAGTGCTCCAGGTACAGGGGCTACCTCCTACGAGCAGTACTTC. Its protein product is CSAPGTGATSYEQYF. J is TRBJ2-7 and V is TRBV20-1; 7 bases line up with TRBD1. CDR3 length: 15 residues. Trimming cost V 5 bases and J 0 bases; bases outside gene matches: 10. The germline V gene has CDR1 DFQATT and CDR2 SNEGSKA (reference sequence).

This clonotype occurred many times. The V call is TRBV18, the J call TRBJ1-1; D not certain. Trimming stripped 2 bases from V and 8 bases from J, with 12 bases between. Germline values: CDR1 KGHSH, CDR2 LQKENI. The CDR3 is made up of 13 amino acids. The CDR3 bases are TGTGCCAGCTCACCAAAGGCGGGAGGCGAAGCTTTCTTT. Its translation is CASSPKAGGEAFF. The whole variable domain, remainder taken from reference TRBV18 and TRBJ1-1, is NAGVMQNPRHLVRRRGQEARLRCSPMKGHSHVYWYRQLPEEGLKFMVYLQKENIIDESGMPKERFSAEFPKEGPSILRIQQVVRGDSAAYFCASSPKAGGEAFFGQGTRLTVV.

J is TRBJ1-4 and V is TRBV5-1; TRBD1 might be the D (5 bases). Germline V gene sequence: CDR1 SGHRS, CDR2 YFSETQ. The CDR3 runs to 15 residues. V was pared by 4 bases and J by 1 base, with 11 bases between. The chain's CDR3 is CASSLRGGTNEKLFF. Here the CDR3 DNA reads TGCGCCAGCAGCCTCCGGGGGGGAACTAATGAAAAACTGTTTTTT. The variable domain in full, completed from reference TRBV5-1 and TRBJ1-4, reads KAGVTQTPRYLIKTRGQQVTLSCSPISGHRSVSWYQQTPGQGLQFLFEYFSETQRNKGNFPGRFSGRQFSNSRSEMNVSTLELGDSALYLCASSLRGGTNEKLFFGSGTQLSVL.

The chain has TRBV27 and TRBJ1-1; D ambiguous. The CDR3 consists of 15 residues. Germline CDR1 and CDR2: MNHEY and SMNVEV (reference sequence). V gave up 3 bases and J gave up 1 base, with 12 bases separating them. The chain's CDR3 is CASSFSKSSNTEAFF. CDR3 coding DNA: TGTGCCAGCAGTTTTTCTAAGTCTTCGAACACTGAAGCTTTCTTT.

Notes on this clonotype: This may come from a read error, since a much larger clone is one base off. The chain carries TRBV5-6 and TRBJ1-1, with a weak D call TRBD1 (5 bases). Trimming pared 0 bases from V and 7 bases from J, leaving 16 bases between. The CDR3 covers 15 residues. Germline V lookup: CDR1 SGHDT, CDR2 YYEEEE. The CDR3 here is CASSLVRGVENEAFF. CDR3 DNA sequence: TGTGCCAGCAGCTTGGTCAGAGGGGTGGAAAATGAAGCTTTCTTT.

In this sample, this clonotype turned up many times. The chain carries TRBV5-1 and TRBJ2-1; perhaps TRBD1 as D (6 bases). The V gene lost 5 bases and the J gene lost 4 bases, with 16 bases spanning the gap. This CDR3 region has 15 residues. Per germline, CDR1 SGHRS and CDR2 YFSETQ. CDR3: CASSGQGRGYNEQFF. The CDR3 nucleotides read TGCGCCAGCAGTGGGCAGGGAAGGGGGTACAATGAGCAGTTCTTC.

This clonotype has a handful of counts. J is TRBJ1-2 and V is TRBV25-1; D possibly corresponds to TRBD1 (5 bases). The germline CDR1 and CDR2 sequences are MGHDK and SYGVNS. This CDR3 spans 11 amino acids. The ends were cut back, 5 bases at V and 7 bases at J, with 8 bases in the middle. CDR3 protein: CASSRGPGYTF. The DNA for the CDR3 is TGTGCCAGCAGTCGGGGCCCTGGCTACACCTTC.

There are many counts of this clonotype. The chain has TRBV20-1 and TRBJ2-3; TRBD2 matches at 10 bases. The CDR3 extends over 16 amino acids. The ends lost 0 bases at V and 6 bases at J; junction bases unmatched: 9. Germline CDR1 reads DFQATT; CDR2 reads SNEGSKA (reference sequence). The CDR3 DNA reads as TGCAGTGCTAGAGATCCTAGCGGGGGACAGCGGGATACGCAGTATTTT. Protein: CSARDPSGGQRDTQYF.

This clonotype was seen only a few times. J is TRBJ1-1 and V is TRBV19; 8 nucleotides agree with TRBD1. Losses at the gene ends were 7 bases for V and 4 bases for J; bases not matched to a gene: 5. Germline V gene lookup returns CDR1 LNHDA and CDR2 SQIVND (reference sequence). There are 13 residues in the CDR3. The CDR3 protein is CASNKGQATEAFF. The CDR3 coding sequence is TGTGCCAGTAACAAGGGACAGGCCACTGAAGCTTTCTTT.

As for this clonotype: This may stem from a read error, because a much larger clone lies one nucleotide away. This chain links TRBV2 with TRBJ2-1; either TRBD1 or TRBD2 may fit D (5 bases each). Trimming pared 7 bases from V and 0 bases from J, leaving 10 bases between. Germline V gene data show CDR1 as SNHLY and CDR2 as FYNNEI. This CDR3 comprises 14 residues. The CDR3 is CASTGTSSYNEQFF. CDR3 in DNA: TGTGCCAGCACCGGGACGAGCTCCTACAATGAGCAGTTCTTC.

This clonotype was observed a single time. The rearrangement uses TRBV25-1 and TRBJ2-3; TRBD2 matches at 8 bases. Unmatched junction bases numbered 8, after V lost 8 bases and J lost 1 base. The CDR3 is 15 amino acids. From germline, CDR1 is MGHDK and CDR2 SYGVNS. In DNA, the CDR3 is TGTGCCAGCGCCCACATTAGCGGGGGCACAGATACGCAGTATTTT. The encoded protein is CASAHISGGTDTQYF.